A single sample is the source of the 9 T cell receptor beta chains below, sequenced in a study of T-cell reconstitution after alpha-beta-depleted transplantation in children. Unique molecular identifiers were incorporated into the prepared TCRbeta library. TCRdb re-called the PCR reads with MiXCR, one entry per CDR3 protein. This table holds roughly 500,000 distinct CDR3 sequences, around a third found once. The sample consisted of PBMCs from the stem cell graft donor, taken from the stem cell graft. Every receptor here comes from a human donor who donated a stem cell graft to a child with aplastic anemia.

This sequence joins TRBV24-1 and TRBJ2-2; D may be TRBD1 (6 bases). With 3 bases removed from V and 4 bases from J, the gap between germline ends came to 14 bases. This CDR3 has 16 amino acids. CDR1 and CDR2 from the germline V gene are KGHDR and SFDVKD. The CDR3 loop reads CATSDPDRPSTGELFF. DNA for the CDR3: TGTGCCACCAGTGATCCTGACAGGCCTTCCACCGGGGAGCTGTTTTTT.

The rearrangement links TRBV10-3 to TRBJ2-3; D is unclear. CDR3 length: 17 residues. Germline-derived CDR1 and CDR2 are ENHRY and SYGVKD. V lost 0 bases, J lost 6 bases, and 19 bases lay in between. CDR3 residues: CAISESLLMDAGDTQYF. The CDR3 DNA sequence: TGTGCCATCAGTGAGTCTTTGCTGATGGATGCCGGTGATACGCAGTATTTT.

CDR3 in DNA: TGTGCCAGTGAGGCGGGAGGACTATACACCGGGGAGCTGTTTTTT. This codes for CASEAGGLYTGELFF. The V and J genes are TRBV28 and TRBJ2-2; 8 bases match TRBD2. The CDR3 length is 15 residues. V lost 9 bases, J lost 3 bases, and 9 bases stayed unmatched. CDR1 and CDR2 (germline): MDHEN, SYDVKM.

The chain employs TRBV15 and TRBJ2-7; the match to TRBD2 covers 10 bases. The V and J ends lost 1 base and 3 bases, in that order; junction bases with no gene match: 12. CDR3 length: 18 amino acids. Germline CDR1 is LNHNV and CDR2 is YYDKDF (reference sequence). The CDR3 loop reads CATSRARWGSSGSYEQYV. The CDR3 bases are TGTGCCACCAGCAGAGCCCGATGGGGGTCTAGCGGGAGCTACGAGCAGTACGTC.

This clonotype was observed a few times. The chain is built from TRBV12-3 or TRBV12-4 and TRBJ2-5; TRBD2 matches at 14 bases. The V gene end was trimmed by 4 bases and the J gene end by 4 bases; junction bases not matched to a gene: 11. CDR3 length: 18 amino acids. For the CDR3, the DNA is TGTGCCAGCAGTTATGGGACTAGCGGGAGTCAGATTCGAGAGACCCAGTACTTC. It yields the protein CASSYGTSGSQIRETQYF.

This chain links TRBV30 with TRBJ2-1; D gene ambiguous. The CDR3 totals 13 residues. V lost 1 base to trimming and J lost 10 bases, with 14 bases between them. Germline lookup yields CDR1 GTSNPN and CDR2 SVGIG (reference sequence). The CDR3 DNA is TGTGCCTGGAGTGAATCGGTTTTCGGCGAGCAGTTCTTC. This encodes CAWSESVFGEQFF.

The J gene is TRBJ2-5, the V gene TRBV7-2; tentative D call: TRBD1 (5 bases). With 1 base removed from V and 4 bases from J, the gap between germline ends came to 16 bases. CDR1 is SGHTA, CDR2 FQGNSA, per germline. The CDR3 has 16 amino acids. The CDR3 DNA reads as TGTGCCAGCAGCTTAGAGGGGCCGCTACCGGCAGAGACCCAGTACTTC. This sequence encodes CASSLEGPLPAETQYF.

The chain has TRBV10-3 and TRBJ1-1; weak D call: TRBD1 (6 bases). Looked up from germline, CDR1 is ENHRY and CDR2 is SYGVKD. V lost 4 bases, J lost 3 bases, and 15 bases lay in between. This CDR3 is 15 amino acids long. In nucleotides, the CDR3 is TGTGCCATCAGTGGGGGTCGGGGGCTGGACACTGAAGCTTTCTTT. Translating it yields CAISGGRGLDTEAFF.

The chain links TRBV4-3 to TRBJ2-1; 9 positions agree with TRBD2. The V segment lost 0 bases and the J segment 5 bases; nucleotides outside the gene matches: 5. The length of the CDR3 is 16 residues. CDR1 and CDR2 (germline): LGHNA, YSLEER. For the CDR3, the DNA is TGCGCCAGCAGCCAAGATTCCAGCGGGAGGAACAATGAGCAGTTCTTC. It specifies CASSQDSSGRNNEQFF.